This TCR beta chain was identified in a study of cytomegalovirus exposure and HLA in healthy donors. Study-level results: Rarity held for most TCR sequences, but there were some public TCRs that occurred in many donors. Apparent HLA restriction characterized most CMV-associated TCR beta chains in a later analysis.

Healthy bone marrow donors supplied every sample. A multiplex PCR was run with 60 Vbeta primers and 13 Jbeta primers. Per the authors' pipeline: In a later analysis, some 80 million unique TCR beta chains included roughly 11 million shared by two or more donors. The assay was immunoSEQ multiplex PCR, and TCRdb's table has in-frame clones only and misses some. That table supplies the V and J calls and clone size; D and trimming were determined from the DNA. The sample yields approximately 150,000 clones, roughly four fifths seen once. Germline V CDR1 and CDR2: MDHEN, SYDVKM. With 2 bases clipped from V and 4 bases from J, the junction kept 5 bases outside the gene matches. The CDR3 is 16 residues long. Details on this clone: Its specificity is unknown.

Material: PBMCs. The TCR sequence derives from a man in his forties or fifties in good health and CMV-seropositive. The chain is built from TRBV28 and TRBJ2-5; 12 positions agree with TRBD1. The CDR3 sequence: CASSLRPGQGAETQYF. DNA for the CDR3: TGTGCCAGCAGTTTAAGGCCGGGACAGGGGGCAGAGACCCAGTACTTC.